This T cell receptor beta chain was obtained from a study of neurological immune-mediated disorders. This clonotype was observed at least ten times. TCRdb recomputed calls from the 5' RACE reads with MiXCR, one row per CDR3 protein. Altogether about 18,000 distinct CDR3 sequences are present, around 13% being singletons, with the ten largest covering less than 9%. The receptor's source is a woman aged 55-69 years with HTLV-1-associated myelopathy (HAM/TSP). Source material: CD4+ T cells from blood.

The CDR3 protein is CSAIPGQANYGYTF. Here the CDR3 DNA reads TGCAGCGCCATACCGGGACAGGCGAACTATGGCTACACCTTC. J is TRBJ1-2 and V is TRBV29-1, with TRBD1 identical over 8 bases. J lost 2 bases, V lost 7 bases, and 9 bases had no gene match. Germline CDR1 SQVTM, CDR2 ANQGSEA. The CDR3 totals 14 residues.